The 5 T cell receptor beta chains below all came from one sample that was sequenced in a study of blood T cells in healthy people across ages. Using a J-beta primer mix together with a sample-barcoded 5' primer, a second PCR was run for roughly 7 to 12 cycles. One entry per CDR3 protein results from TCRdb running MiXCR on the 5' RACE reads. The profile shows under 800,000 distinct CDR3 sequences, around 46% of them singletons. Sequenced input: blood. The receptors stem from a woman aged 55 to 70 in good health.

This clonotype was seen at least ten times. V is TRBV12-3 or TRBV12-4 and J is TRBJ2-3; 8 positions match TRBD1. This CDR3 has 14 residues. V gave up 6 bases and J gave up 6 bases; unmatched junction bases: 8. CDR3 sequence: CASRMTGDRDTQYF. CDR3 bases: TGTGCCAGCAGGATGACAGGGGATCGGGATACGCAGTATTTT.

V usage is TRBV7-9 and J usage is TRBJ1-4; unclear D gene. V was shortened by 4 bases and J by 12 bases, with 15 bases between the two germline ends. This CDR3 comprises 13 residues. Germline V gene sequence: CDR1 SEHNR, CDR2 FQNEAQ (reference sequence). The CDR3 nucleotides are TGTGCCAGCAGCTCGATGTCCTGGTCCCAACTGTTTTTT. As protein: CASSSMSWSQLFF.

The rearrangement uses TRBV3-1 and TRBJ2-3, with TRBD1 matching over 9 bases. This CDR3 has 18 residues. The junction had 11 bases not matched to a gene; V was cut back by 3 bases and J by 1 base. The germline CDR1 and CDR2 sequences are LGHDT and YNNKEL (reference sequence). CDR3 sequence: CASSHLGTGIFGTDTQYF. Here the CDR3 DNA reads TGTGCCAGCAGCCACTTGGGGACAGGGATATTTGGCACAGATACGCAGTATTTT.

This clonotype came up once. This sequence may be a read error, since a much larger clone differs from it by one base. This chain connects TRBV4-3 to TRBJ2-4; 7 bases agree with TRBD1. Germline lookup yields CDR1 LGHNA and CDR2 YSLEER. The CDR3 contains 14 residues. V lost 1 base, J lost 9 bases, and 6 bases stayed unmatched. This CDR3 reads CASSQARTGTIQYF. Written as DNA, the CDR3 is TGCGCCAGCAGCCAAGCGCGGACAGGAACCATTCAGTACTTC.

This rearrangement joins TRBV12-3 or TRBV12-4 to TRBJ1-1; D is uncertain. Trimming stripped 3 bases from V and 3 bases from J, with 8 bases between. The CDR3 sequence is 13 residues long. The CDR3 coding sequence is TGTGCCAGCAGTTTTGGGGTGTACACTGAAGCTTTCTTT. Encoded protein: CASSFGVYTEAFF.